The next 11 T cell receptor beta chains were all read from a single sample in a study of T-cell reconstitution after alpha-beta-depleted transplantation in children. Preparation of the TCRbeta library was carried out with unique molecular identifiers. TCRdb ran MiXCR on the PCR reads and lists one entry per CDR3 protein. The sample holds around 270,000 distinct CDR3 sequences, around 10% seen once. This material consisted of PBMCs, taken before TCRalphabeta/CD19-depleted stem cell transplant. The receptor set was obtained from a boy under two years old with acute myeloid leukemia, due to receive a stem cell transplant.

This clonotype was recorded many times. This chain uses TRBV6-2 or TRBV6-3 with TRBJ2-7; D is ambiguous. CDR3 size: 13 residues. Per germline, CDR1 MNHEY and CDR2 SVGEGT. Trimming shortened V by 10 bases and J by 3 bases, and 16 bases separated the two germline ends. The chain's CDR3 is CATFRGPLYEQYF. Here the CDR3 DNA reads TGTGCCACCTTCCGCGGACCACTCTACGAGCAGTACTTC.

This clonotype was seen a handful of times. The chain carries TRBV18 and TRBJ2-7; D uncertain. The CDR3 sequence is 15 residues long. Germline CDR1 reads KGHSH; CDR2 reads LQKENI. V dropped 1 base and J dropped 0 bases, with 10 bases sitting between them. CDR3 coding DNA: TGTGCCAGCTCACCACGGGATTTGGGCTCCTACGAGCAGTACTTC. Protein: CASSPRDLGSYEQYF.

This clonotype was seen many times. The chain carries TRBV20-1 and TRBJ2-7, with D tentatively TRBD1 (5 bases). V dropped 1 base and J dropped 2 bases, with 12 bases sitting between them. This CDR3 has 14 residues. Germline V CDR1 and CDR2: DFQATT, SNEGSKA (reference sequence). The CDR3 region is CSARGPRATYEQYF. The CDR3 coding sequence is TGCAGTGCTAGAGGGCCCAGGGCCACCTACGAGCAGTACTTC.

There are many counts of this clonotype. CDR3 bases: TGCAGTGCTAGGGGAAGGGACGGCACTGAAGCTTTCTTT. Translating it yields CSARGRDGTEAFF. The chain uses TRBV20-1 and TRBJ1-1; D may be TRBD1 (5 bases). Trimming removed 3 bases at V and 4 bases at J, with 12 bases between. Germline CDR1 DFQATT, CDR2 SNEGSKA (reference sequence). The CDR3 sequence is 13 residues long.

This clonotype was counted many times. The chain combines TRBV11-2 with TRBJ2-1; 8 nucleotides agree with TRBD1. Trimming cost V 1 base and J 7 bases; bases outside gene matches: 15. The CDR3 contains 18 residues. Germline CDR1 SGHAT, CDR2 FQNNGV. The CDR3 sequence: CASSLGPRGQGAKNEQFF. The CDR3 coding sequence is TGTGCCAGCAGCTTAGGCCCCCGGGGGCAGGGGGCGAAGAATGAGCAGTTCTTC.

There are many counts of this clonotype. V usage is TRBV20-1 and J usage is TRBJ1-2; possibly TRBD1 for D (5 bases). Germline assignment: CDR1 DFQATT and CDR2 SNEGSKA (reference sequence). The CDR3 is made up of 14 amino acids. V was shortened by 3 bases and J by 0 bases, with 11 bases between the two germline ends. The CDR3 sequence: CSASRAVSNYGYTF. DNA for the CDR3: TGCAGTGCTAGCAGGGCGGTCTCTAACTATGGCTACACCTTC.

There are a few counts of this clonotype. The chain couples TRBV24-1 to TRBJ2-1, with 9 bases fitting TRBD2. CDR1 KGHDR and CDR2 SFDVKD come from the germline V gene. V lost 1 base, J lost 10 bases, and 7 bases stayed unmatched. This CDR3 is 15 amino acids long. The CDR3 region is CATSDFGTSLHEQFF. For the CDR3, the DNA is TGTGCCACCAGTGATTTTGGGACTAGCTTGCACGAGCAGTTCTTC.

This clonotype appeared many times. The rearrangement links TRBV11-2 to TRBJ2-2; 7 positions agree with TRBD2. Losses at the gene ends were 5 bases for V and 4 bases for J; bases not matched to a gene: 7. From germline, CDR1 is SGHAT and CDR2 FQNNGV. The CDR3 is 15 amino acids. The CDR3: CASSPGRTSTGELFF. In DNA form, the CDR3 reads TGTGCCAGCAGCCCTGGGCGGACTAGCACCGGGGAGCTGTTTTTT.

The rearrangement joins TRBV7-8 to TRBJ1-6; D gene uncertain. The CDR3 spans 13 residues. The germline gives CDR1 SGHVS, CDR2 FQNEAQ. The V end was cut by 4 bases, the J end by 9 bases, with 10 bases between. The CDR3 DNA reads TGTGCCAGCAGCTCCAAGGATAGTTCACCCCTCCACTTT. Translating it yields CASSSKDSSPLHF.

Ten or more counts support this clonotype. The chain has TRBV10-3 and TRBJ2-3; the match to TRBD1 covers 7 bases. V gave up 5 bases and J gave up 5 bases; unmatched junction bases: 10. The CDR3 sequence is 15 residues long. From germline, CDR1 is ENHRY and CDR2 SYGVKD. CDR3 protein: CAISSGQEKRDTQYF. For the CDR3, the DNA is TGTGCCATCAGTAGCGGACAGGAAAAGCGAGATACGCAGTATTTT.

This clonotype was detected many times. The chain has TRBV4-2 and TRBJ1-6, with TRBD1 as a possible D gene (6 bases). Per the germline V gene, CDR1 is LGHNA and CDR2 is YNFKEQ. Trimming took off 3 bases at V and 6 bases at J, with 12 bases between the two ends. This CDR3 is 15 amino acids long. CDR3 amino acids: CASSHRGRVNSPLHF. The DNA of the CDR3 is TGTGCCAGCAGCCACAGGGGTCGGGTTAATTCACCCCTCCACTTT.